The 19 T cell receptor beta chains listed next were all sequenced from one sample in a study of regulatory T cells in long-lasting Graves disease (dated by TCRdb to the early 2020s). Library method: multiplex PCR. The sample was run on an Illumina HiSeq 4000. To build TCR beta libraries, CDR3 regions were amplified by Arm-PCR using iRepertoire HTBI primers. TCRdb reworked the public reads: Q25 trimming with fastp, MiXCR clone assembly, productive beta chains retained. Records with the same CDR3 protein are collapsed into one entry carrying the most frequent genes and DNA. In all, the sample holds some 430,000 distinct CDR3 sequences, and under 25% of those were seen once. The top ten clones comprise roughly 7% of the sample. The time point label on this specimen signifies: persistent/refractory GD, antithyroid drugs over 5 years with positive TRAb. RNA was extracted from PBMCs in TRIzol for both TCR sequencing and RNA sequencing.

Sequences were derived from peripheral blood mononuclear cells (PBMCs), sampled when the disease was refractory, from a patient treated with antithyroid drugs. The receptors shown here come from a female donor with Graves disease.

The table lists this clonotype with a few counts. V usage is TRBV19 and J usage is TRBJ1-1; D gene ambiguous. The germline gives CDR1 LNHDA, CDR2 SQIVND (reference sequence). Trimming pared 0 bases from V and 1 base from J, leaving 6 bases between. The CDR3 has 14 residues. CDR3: CASSIDRRNTEAFF. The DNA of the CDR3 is TGTGCCAGTAGTATAGATAGACGGAACACTGAAGCTTTCTTT. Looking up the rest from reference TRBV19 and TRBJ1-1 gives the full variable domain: DGGITQSPKYLFRKEGQNVTLSCEQNLNHDAMYWYRQDPGQGLRLIYYSQIVNDFQKGDIAEGYSVSREKKESFPLTVTSAQKNPTAFYLCASSIDRRNTEAFFGQGTRLTVV.

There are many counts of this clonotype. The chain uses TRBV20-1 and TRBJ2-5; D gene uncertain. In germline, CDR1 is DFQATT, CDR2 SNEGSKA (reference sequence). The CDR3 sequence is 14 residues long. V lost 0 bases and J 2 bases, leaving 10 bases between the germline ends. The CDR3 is CSARDLGIQETQYF. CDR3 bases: TGCAGTGCTAGAGATCTGGGCATTCAAGAGACCCAGTACTTC.

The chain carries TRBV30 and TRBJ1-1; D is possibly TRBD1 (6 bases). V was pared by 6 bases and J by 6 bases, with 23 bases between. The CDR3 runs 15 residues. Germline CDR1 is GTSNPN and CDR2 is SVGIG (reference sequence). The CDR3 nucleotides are TGTGCCTGTGATCCCAGTGACTTGGGGGCGGCTGAAGCTTTCTTT. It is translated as CACDPSDLGAAEAFF.

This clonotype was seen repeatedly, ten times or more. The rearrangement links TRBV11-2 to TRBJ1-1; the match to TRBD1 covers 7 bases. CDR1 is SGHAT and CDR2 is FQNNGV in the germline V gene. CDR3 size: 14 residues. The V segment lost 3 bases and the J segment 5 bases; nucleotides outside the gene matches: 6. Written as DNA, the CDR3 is TGTGCCAGCAGCTTCCCGACAGGGAGGACTGAAGCTTTCTTT. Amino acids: CASSFPTGRTEAFF.

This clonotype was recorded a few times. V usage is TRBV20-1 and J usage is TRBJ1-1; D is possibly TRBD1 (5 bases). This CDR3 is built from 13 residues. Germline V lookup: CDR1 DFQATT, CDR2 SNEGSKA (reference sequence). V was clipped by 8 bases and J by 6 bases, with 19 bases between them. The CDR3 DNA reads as TGCAGTCTACCCCAGGCCGGGACCGCTGAAGCTTTCTTT. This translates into CSLPQAGTAEAFF.

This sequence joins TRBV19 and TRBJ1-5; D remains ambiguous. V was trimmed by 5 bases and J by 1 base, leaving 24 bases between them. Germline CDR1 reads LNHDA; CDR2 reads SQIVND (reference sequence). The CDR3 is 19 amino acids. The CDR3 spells CASSPPGRTFRYSNQPQHF. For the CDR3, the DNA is TGTGCCAGTAGTCCCCCCGGACGTACCTTTCGGTACAGCAATCAGCCCCAGCATTTT. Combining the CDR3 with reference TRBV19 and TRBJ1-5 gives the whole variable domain DGGITQSPKYLFRKEGQNVTLSCEQNLNHDAMYWYRQDPGQGLRLIYYSQIVNDFQKGDIAEGYSVSREKKESFPLTVTSAQKNPTAFYLCASSPPGRTFRYSNQPQHFGDGTRLSIL.

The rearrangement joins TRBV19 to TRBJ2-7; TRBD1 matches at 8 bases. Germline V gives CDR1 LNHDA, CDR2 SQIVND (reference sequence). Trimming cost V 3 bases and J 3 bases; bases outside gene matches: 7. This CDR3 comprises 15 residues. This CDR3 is CASSIRGQGFYEQYF. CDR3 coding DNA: TGTGCCAGTAGTATTCGCGGACAGGGTTTCTACGAGCAGTACTTC. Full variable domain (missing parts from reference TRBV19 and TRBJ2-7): DGGITQSPKYLFRKEGQNVTLSCEQNLNHDAMYWYRQDPGQGLRLIYYSQIVNDFQKGDIAEGYSVSREKKESFPLTVTSAQKNPTAFYLCASSIRGQGFYEQYFGPGTRLTVT.

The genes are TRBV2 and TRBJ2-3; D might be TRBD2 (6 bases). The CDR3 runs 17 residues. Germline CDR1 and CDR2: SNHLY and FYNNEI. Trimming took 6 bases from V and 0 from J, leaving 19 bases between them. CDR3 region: CASSDGHLGGSTDTQYF. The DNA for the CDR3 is TGTGCCAGCAGCGACGGACACCTAGGAGGGAGCACAGATACGCAGTATTTT.

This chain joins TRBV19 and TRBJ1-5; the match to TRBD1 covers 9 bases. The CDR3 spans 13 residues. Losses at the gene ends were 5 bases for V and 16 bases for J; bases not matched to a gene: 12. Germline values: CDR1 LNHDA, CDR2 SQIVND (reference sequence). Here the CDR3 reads CASSAPGQGPAHF. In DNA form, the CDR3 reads TGTGCCAGTAGTGCCCCGGGACAGGGCCCTGCTCATTTT.

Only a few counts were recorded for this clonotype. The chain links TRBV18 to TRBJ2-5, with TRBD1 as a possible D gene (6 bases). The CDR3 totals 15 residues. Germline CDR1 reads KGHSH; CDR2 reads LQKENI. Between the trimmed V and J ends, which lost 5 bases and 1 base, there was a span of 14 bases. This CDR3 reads CASSGSGETQETQYF. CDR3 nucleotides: TGTGCCAGCTCAGGCTCAGGGGAGACCCAAGAGACCCAGTACTTC.

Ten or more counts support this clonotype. In DNA form, the CDR3 reads TGTGCCAGCAGTTTCCTTCTAGCGGGGGGCGGCTACGAGCAGTACTTC. The encoded protein is CASSFLLAGGGYEQYF. This sequence joins TRBV12-3 or TRBV12-4 and TRBJ2-7; 11 nucleotides agree with TRBD2. With 3 bases clipped from V and 3 bases from J, the junction kept 7 bases outside the gene matches. The CDR3 sequence is 16 residues long.

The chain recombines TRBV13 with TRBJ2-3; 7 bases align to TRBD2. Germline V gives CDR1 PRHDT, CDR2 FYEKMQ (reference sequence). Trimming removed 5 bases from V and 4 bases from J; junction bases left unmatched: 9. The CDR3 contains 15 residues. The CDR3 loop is CASSITSELSDTQYF. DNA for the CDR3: TGTGCCAGCAGCATAACTAGCGAGTTGTCAGATACGCAGTATTTT.

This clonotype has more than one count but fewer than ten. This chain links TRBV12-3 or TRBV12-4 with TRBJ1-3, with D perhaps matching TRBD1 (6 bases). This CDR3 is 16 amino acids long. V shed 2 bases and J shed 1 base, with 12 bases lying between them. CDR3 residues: CASSLLGGESGNTIYF. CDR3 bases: TGTGCCAGCAGTTTACTCGGGGGCGAATCTGGAAACACCATATATTTT.

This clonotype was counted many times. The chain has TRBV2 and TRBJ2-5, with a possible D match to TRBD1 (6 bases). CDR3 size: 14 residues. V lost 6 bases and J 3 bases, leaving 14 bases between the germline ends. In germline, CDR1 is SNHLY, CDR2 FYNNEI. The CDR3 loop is CASRSGHSEETQYF. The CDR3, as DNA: TGTGCCAGCAGGTCGGGACATTCGGAAGAGACCCAGTACTTC.

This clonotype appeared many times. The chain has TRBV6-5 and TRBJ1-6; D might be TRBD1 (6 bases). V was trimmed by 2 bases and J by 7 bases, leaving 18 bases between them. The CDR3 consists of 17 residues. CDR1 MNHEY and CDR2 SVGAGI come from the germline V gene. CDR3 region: CASSYPEGVGFNSPLHF. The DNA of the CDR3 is TGTGCCAGCAGTTACCCGGAGGGGGTAGGATTCAATTCACCCCTCCACTTT.

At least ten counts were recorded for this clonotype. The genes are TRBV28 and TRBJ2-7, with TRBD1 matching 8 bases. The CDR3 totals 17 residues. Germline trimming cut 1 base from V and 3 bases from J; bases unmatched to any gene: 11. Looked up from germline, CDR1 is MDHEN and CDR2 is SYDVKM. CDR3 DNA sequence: TGTGCCAGCAGTTTATCGAACAGGGGGACGGTATACTACGAGCAGTACTTC. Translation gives CASSLSNRGTVYYEQYF.

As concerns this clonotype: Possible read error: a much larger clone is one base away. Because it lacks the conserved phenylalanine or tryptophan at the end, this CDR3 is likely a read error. CDR3 amino acids: CASSYGQPRETQYS. Here the CDR3 DNA reads TGTGCCAGCAGTTACGGGCAGCCCCGGGAGACCCAGTACTCC. This sequence joins TRBV6-5 and TRBJ2-5; D call uncertain. Germline CDR1 and CDR2: MNHEY and SVGAGI. The V end lost 2 bases, the J end lost 5 bases, and 12 bases lay between the germline ends. The CDR3 runs to 14 residues.

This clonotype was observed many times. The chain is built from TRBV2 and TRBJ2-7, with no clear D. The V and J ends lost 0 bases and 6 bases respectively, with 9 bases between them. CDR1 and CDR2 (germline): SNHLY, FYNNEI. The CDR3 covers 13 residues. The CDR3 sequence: CASSEAVSSEQYF. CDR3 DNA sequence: TGTGCCAGCAGTGAAGCAGTAAGTTCCGAGCAGTACTTC.

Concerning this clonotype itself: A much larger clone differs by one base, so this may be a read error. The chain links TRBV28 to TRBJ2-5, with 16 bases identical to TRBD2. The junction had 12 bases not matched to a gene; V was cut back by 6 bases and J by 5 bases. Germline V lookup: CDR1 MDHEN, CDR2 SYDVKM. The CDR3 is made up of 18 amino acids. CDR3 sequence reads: CASSLKGLAGGPRETQYF. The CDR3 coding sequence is TGTGCCAGCAGCTTGAAGGGACTAGCGGGAGGGCCGAGGGAGACCCAGTACTTC. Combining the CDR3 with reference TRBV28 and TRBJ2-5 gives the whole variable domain DVKVTQSSRYLVKRTGEKVFLECVQDMDHENMFWYRQDPGLGLRLIYFSYDVKMKEKGDIPEGYSVSREKKERFSLILESASTNQTSMYLCASSLKGLAGGPRETQYFGPGTRLLVL.